The 29 T cell receptor beta chains presented below share a single source sample, sequenced in a study of OX40 agonist ivuxolimab in advanced cancers. The data were produced by immunoSEQ multiplex PCR, yet TCRdb's version contains in-frame clones alone and is incomplete. The sample yields about 21,000 clones, 76% seen once. This specimen consisted of CD4+ or CD8+ T cells sorted from blood, obtained in a trial of the OX40 agonist ivuxolimab. The receptors come from an adult with an advanced solid tumor such as melanoma, head and neck, liver or kidney cancer.

The J gene is TRBJ1-2, the V gene TRBV7-9; D not resolved. The germline V and J ends were trimmed by 1 base and 4 bases, with 10 bases remaining between them. This CDR3 comprises 14 residues. Germline CDR1 SEHNR, CDR2 FQNEAQ (reference sequence). The CDR3, as DNA: TGTGCCAGCAGCTTAGACGGCTTGACCTATGGCTACACCTTC. Its translation is CASSLDGLTYGYTF.

The rearrangement uses TRBV2 and TRBJ1-6; D remains unclear. The ends were cut back, 2 bases at V and 10 bases at J, with 12 bases in the middle. Germline V gene data show CDR1 as SNHLY and CDR2 as FYNNEI. This CDR3 has 14 amino acids. The chain's CDR3 is CASSELEGGSPLHF. Written as DNA, the CDR3 is TGTGCCAGCAGTGAATTGGAGGGAGGGTCACCCCTCCACTTT.

V and J are TRBV15 and TRBJ2-7; D gene ambiguous. Between the trimmed V and J ends, which lost 1 base and 4 bases, there was a span of 11 bases. The CDR3 runs 14 residues. CDR1 is LNHNV, CDR2 YYDKDF, per germline (reference sequence). CDR3 amino acids: CATSRGRQGYEQYF. The CDR3 DNA sequence: TGTGCCACCAGCAGAGGCCGGCAAGGTTACGAGCAGTACTTC.

This clone was seen a single time. This may come from a read error, since a much larger clone is one base off. This CDR3 is also generated by other DNA sequences in the sample. This chain connects TRBV9 to TRBJ2-5, with 7 bases aligning to TRBD1. Germline CDR1 is SGDLS and CDR2 is YYNGEE. The CDR3 is 13 amino acids. V was pared by 0 bases and J by 5 bases, with 1 base of the junction left unmatched. The CDR3 loop reads CASSVARGETQYF. The CDR3 DNA reads as TGTGCCAGCAGCGTAGCCAGGGGGGAGACCCAGTACTTC.

The rearrangement uses TRBV6-6 and TRBJ2-5; 7 bases match TRBD2. The CDR3 is 16 amino acids. CDR1 and CDR2 (germline): MNHNY, SVGAGI (reference sequence). With V trimmed by 0 bases and J by 2 bases, 6 bases remained unmatched. Here the CDR3 reads CASSYSVGGLQETQYF. CDR3 DNA sequence: TGTGCCAGCAGTTACTCTGTCGGGGGGTTACAAGAGACCCAGTACTTC.

The V call is TRBV2, the J call TRBJ2-5; D uncertain. Germline V gene sequence: CDR1 SNHLY, CDR2 FYNNEI. V lost 8 bases and J lost 9, with 16 bases in between. This CDR3 is 12 amino acids long. The CDR3, as DNA: TGTGCCAGCTCAAAGGGTGGAGTGTCCCAGTACTTC. As protein: CASSKGGVSQYF.

In this sample, this clone turned up once. The genes are TRBV5-6 and TRBJ1-1; possibly TRBD1 for D (5 bases). CDR1 and CDR2 from the germline V gene are SGHDT and YYEEEE. With 9 bases removed from V and 4 bases from J, the gap between germline ends came to 13 bases. This CDR3 contains 12 residues. The CDR3 spells CATGALPTEAFF. CDR3 bases: TGTGCCACCGGGGCCCTGCCCACTGAAGCTTTCTTT.

This clone came up a few times. The J gene is TRBJ1-5, the V gene TRBV15; TRBD1 matches at 7 bases. Germline V gives CDR1 LNHNV, CDR2 YYDKDF (reference sequence). V shed 0 bases, J shed 0 bases, and the junction held 5 bases outside the gene matches. The CDR3 has 17 amino acids. The CDR3 coding sequence is TGTGCCACCAGCAGAGATTGGGGACAGAATAGCAATCAGCCCCAGCATTTT. Translation: CATSRDWGQNSNQPQHF.

CDR3 DNA sequence: TGCGCCAGCTCACAGGGGGCCGGGACTGAAGCTTTCTTT. Translated: CASSQGAGTEAFF. The rearrangement uses TRBV10-2 and TRBJ1-1; TRBD1 aligns across 9 bases. The germline gives CDR1 WSHSY, CDR2 SAAADI. The ends lost 8 bases at V and 5 bases at J; junction bases unmatched: 6. The CDR3 spans 13 residues.

In this sample, this clone turned up a few times. The J gene is TRBJ2-7, the V gene TRBV5-1; 11 bases are shared with TRBD2. Germline loops: CDR1 SGHRS, CDR2 YFSETQ. The CDR3 loop spans 17 amino acids. J lost 0 bases, V lost 2 bases, and 7 bases had no gene match. Here the CDR3 reads CASSFTSGGFSSYEQYF. The CDR3 DNA reads as TGCGCCAGCAGCTTCACTAGCGGGGGTTTTAGCTCCTACGAGCAGTACTTC.

The chain uses TRBV6-6 and TRBJ2-7; TRBD1 matches at 7 bases. The J segment lost 4 bases and the V segment lost 4 bases, leaving 7 bases of the junction unmatched. The CDR3 spans 14 residues. The germline gives CDR1 MNHNY, CDR2 SVGAGI (reference sequence). CDR3 region: CASSFTGAGYEQYF. In DNA form, the CDR3 reads TGTGCCAGCAGTTTCACAGGGGCCGGATACGAGCAGTACTTC.

This rearrangement joins TRBV5-1 to TRBJ2-5; TRBD1 matches at 12 bases. The CDR3 has 14 amino acids. V was clipped by 4 bases and J by 5 bases; unmatched bases: 3. The germline CDR1 and CDR2 sequences are SGHRS and YFSETQ. CDR3 nucleotide sequence: TGCGCCAGCAGCAAGGGACAGGGGGCGGAGACCCAGTACTTC. Protein product: CASSKGQGAETQYF.

The rearrangement links TRBV7-3 to TRBJ2-7, with D hard to call. V was shortened by 2 bases and J by 3 bases, with 8 bases between the two germline ends. There are 13 residues in the CDR3. Germline lookup yields CDR1 SGHTA and CDR2 FQGTGA. CDR3 residues: CASSLAPGYEQYF. CDR3 bases: TGTGCCAGCAGCTTAGCTCCCGGCTACGAGCAGTACTTC.

The genes are TRBV19 and TRBJ1-1; D not resolved. Germline CDR1 and CDR2: LNHDA and SQIVND (reference sequence). V lost 4 bases, J lost 5 bases, and 20 bases lay in between. The CDR3 loop spans 16 amino acids. Here the CDR3 reads CASSTPVRTLRTEAFF. In nucleotides, the CDR3 is TGTGCCAGTAGTACCCCGGTCCGAACCTTGAGAACTGAAGCTTTCTTT.

This chain uses TRBV18 with TRBJ2-7; D might be TRBD2 (6 bases). This CDR3 spans 13 amino acids. Trimming took 8 bases from V and 0 from J, leaving 11 bases between them. Germline-derived CDR1 and CDR2 are KGHSH and LQKENI. The DNA of the CDR3 is TGTGCCAGCGGGGGGAAAAACTCCTACGAGCAGTACTTC. It encodes CASGGKNSYEQYF.

CDR3 amino acids: CASSLADNQYNEQFF. CDR3 in DNA: TGTGCCAGCAGCTTAGCGGACAACCAGTACAATGAGCAGTTCTTC. The chain has TRBV7-2 and TRBJ2-1; maybe TRBD1 (5 bases). V lost 0 bases and J 4 bases, leaving 10 bases between the germline ends. Germline V gives CDR1 SGHTA, CDR2 FQGNSA. This CDR3 spans 15 amino acids.

This rearrangement joins TRBV10-3 to TRBJ2-2; D may correspond to TRBD1 or TRBD2 (5 bases each). Germline lookup yields CDR1 ENHRY and CDR2 SYGVKD. The CDR3 runs 16 residues. Deletions cut 0 bases from V and 0 bases from J, with 8 bases between. The DNA of the CDR3 is TGTGCCATCAGTGAGTCGGGGGTTTCGAACACCGGGGAGCTGTTTTTT. As protein: CAISESGVSNTGELFF.

This clone was detected a few times. The chain's CDR3 is CASSLLGGEQFF. CDR3 coding DNA: TGTGCCAGCAGCTTATTAGGCGGTGAGCAGTTCTTC. The rearrangement joins TRBV7-9 to TRBJ2-1; D gene unclear. The CDR3 is made up of 12 amino acids. Germline assignment: CDR1 SEHNR and CDR2 FQNEAQ (reference sequence). V shed 2 bases and J shed 9 bases, with 8 bases lying between them.

The rearrangement uses TRBV13 and TRBJ2-7; 8 bases match TRBD1. Unmatched junction bases numbered 16, after V lost 5 bases and J lost 4 bases. Germline-derived CDR1 and CDR2 are PRHDT and FYEKMQ (reference sequence). This CDR3 region has 17 residues. The CDR3 DNA sequence: TGTGCCAGCAGCAACTCCGGACAGGGCGTTCTTTCTTACGAGCAGTACTTC. Translated, it gives CASSNSGQGVLSYEQYF.

The chain uses TRBV10-3 and TRBJ1-1; D remains unclear. Germline values: CDR1 ENHRY, CDR2 SYGVKD. This CDR3 has 14 residues. With 3 bases removed from V and 1 base from J, the gap between germline ends came to 9 bases. CDR3 sequence: CAISDSTQNTEAFF. DNA for the CDR3: TGTGCCATCAGTGACTCGACACAGAACACTGAAGCTTTCTTT.

The rearrangement joins TRBV5-1 to TRBJ1-3; D is ambiguous. Trimming took 4 bases from V and 4 from J, leaving 15 bases between them. CDR1 and CDR2 (germline): SGHRS, YFSETQ. CDR3 length: 15 residues. DNA of the CDR3: TGCGCCAGCAGCCCCTCCGGGAGTGGCGGAAACACCATATATTTT. This gives the protein CASSPSGSGGNTIYF.

The rearrangement uses TRBV5-4 and TRBJ2-2; TRBD1 matches 7 bases. This CDR3 is 14 amino acids long. V lost 4 bases to trimming and J lost 3 bases; unmatched junction nucleotides: 3. Germline lookup yields CDR1 SGHNT and CDR2 YYREEE (reference sequence). The CDR3 protein is CASSTGTDTGELFF. The CDR3 DNA follows: TGTGCCAGCAGCACCGGGACAGACACCGGGGAGCTGTTTTTT.

Points on this clone: A read error may produce the germline difference seen at one junction end. The chain recombines TRBV5-1 with TRBJ2-7; D call uncertain. From germline, CDR1 is SGHRS and CDR2 YFSETQ. The CDR3 has 13 amino acids. The CDR3 reads CASSRRVVVQRRF. The DNA of the CDR3 is TGCGCCAGCAGCCGAAGAGTCGTTGTCCAGCGCAGGTTC.

This chain links TRBV4-1 with TRBJ2-7; D gene unclear. The CDR3 has 15 residues. V lost 3 bases to trimming and J lost 0 bases, with 12 bases between them. Germline values: CDR1 MGHRA, CDR2 YSYEKL. The CDR3 here is CASSQTTASSYEQYF. The CDR3, as DNA: TGCGCCAGCAGCCAGACGACCGCAAGCTCCTACGAGCAGTACTTC.

V gene TRBV6-5 combines with J gene TRBJ1-2; possible D gene TRBD1, 6 bases. Trimming stripped 6 bases from V and 8 bases from J, with 16 bases between. Germline assignment: CDR1 MNHEY and CDR2 SVGAGI. The CDR3 is 13 residues long. CDR3 residues: CASSERTVGGYTF. As DNA, the CDR3 is TGTGCCAGCAGCGAAAGGACAGTGGGCGGCTACACCTTC.

V is TRBV6-9 and J is TRBJ1-1, with D unresolved. CDR1 MNHGY and CDR2 SVAAGI come from the germline V gene. There are 13 residues in the CDR3. V shed 6 bases and J shed 0 bases, with 8 bases lying between them. In DNA form, the CDR3 reads TGTGCCAGCAGGCTTCTCATGAACACTGAAGCTTTCTTT. It encodes CASRLLMNTEAFF.

This clone was seen only a few times. This chain links TRBV6-6 with TRBJ2-7, with a possible D match to TRBD1 (5 bases). The V gene's germline CDR1 is MNHNY and CDR2 SVGAGI (reference sequence). The CDR3 sequence is 14 residues long. V dropped 6 bases and J dropped 0 bases, with 12 bases sitting between them. CDR3: CASRTEGHSYEQYF. In nucleotides, the CDR3 is TGTGCCAGCAGGACCGAAGGACACTCCTACGAGCAGTACTTC.

This clone appeared a few times. V usage is TRBV5-6 and J usage is TRBJ1-2, with 9 positions matching TRBD1. This CDR3 contains 15 residues. CDR1 and CDR2 from the germline V gene are SGHDT and YYEEEE. The ends lost 4 bases at V and 3 bases at J; junction bases unmatched: 7. As DNA, the CDR3 is TGTGCCAGCAGCCTGACAGGGGGGGTCGACTATGGCTACACCTTC. Encoded protein: CASSLTGGVDYGYTF.

This chain connects TRBV18 to TRBJ1-2; TRBD1 is a possible D gene (5 bases). The germline V gene encodes CDR1 KGHSH and CDR2 LQKENI. The CDR3 runs to 15 residues. Trimming removed 3 bases at V and 2 bases at J, with 13 bases between. CDR3 bases: TGTGCCAGCTCACCGGGGACGGAGGGCAACTATGGCTACACCTTC. It is translated as CASSPGTEGNYGYTF.